Sequencing of this TCR beta chain was carried out in a study of OX40 agonist ivuxolimab in advanced cancers. Assay used: immunoSEQ multiplex PCR; TCRdb lists only in-frame clones, some missing. This table has about 63,000 clones, about 88% appearing once. CDR1 DFQATT and CDR2 SNEGSKA come from the germline V gene (reference sequence). Unmatched junction bases numbered 6, after V lost 6 bases and J lost 7 bases. This CDR3 is 11 amino acids long. The chain is built from TRBV20-1 and TRBJ2-7; the match to TRBD2 covers 7 bases. This sequence was found in an adult with an advanced solid tumor such as melanoma, head and neck, liver or kidney cancer. The source was CD4+ or CD8+ T cells sorted from blood, collected in a trial of the OX40 agonist ivuxolimab. CDR3 DNA: TGCAGTGCAGAGCGGGAAGGGGAGCAGTACTTC. It specifies CSAEREGEQYF.